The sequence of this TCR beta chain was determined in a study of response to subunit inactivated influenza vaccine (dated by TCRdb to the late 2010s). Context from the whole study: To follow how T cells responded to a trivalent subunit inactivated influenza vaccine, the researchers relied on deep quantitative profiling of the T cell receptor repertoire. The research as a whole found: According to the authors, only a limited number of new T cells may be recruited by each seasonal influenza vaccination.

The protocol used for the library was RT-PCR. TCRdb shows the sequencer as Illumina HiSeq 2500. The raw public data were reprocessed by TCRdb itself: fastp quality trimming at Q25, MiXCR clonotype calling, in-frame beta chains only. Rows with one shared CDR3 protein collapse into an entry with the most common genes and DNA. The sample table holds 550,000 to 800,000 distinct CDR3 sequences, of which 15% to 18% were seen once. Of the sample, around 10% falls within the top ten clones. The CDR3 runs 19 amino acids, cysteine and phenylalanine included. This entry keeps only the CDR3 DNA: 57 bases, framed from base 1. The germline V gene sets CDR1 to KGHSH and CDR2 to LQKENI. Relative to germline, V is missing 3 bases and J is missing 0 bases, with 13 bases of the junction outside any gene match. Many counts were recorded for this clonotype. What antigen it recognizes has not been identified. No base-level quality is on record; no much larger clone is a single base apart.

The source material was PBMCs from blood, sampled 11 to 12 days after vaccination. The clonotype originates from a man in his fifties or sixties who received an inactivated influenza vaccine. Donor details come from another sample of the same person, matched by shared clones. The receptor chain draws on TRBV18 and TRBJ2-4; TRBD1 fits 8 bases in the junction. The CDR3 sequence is CASSPRDRRPDLAKNIQYF. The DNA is TGTGCCAGCTCACCCCGGGACAGGAGGCCCGATTTAGCCAAAAACATTCAGTACTTC.